The source of this T cell receptor beta chain is a study of memory CD4+ T cells and cytomegalovirus serostatus. Study background: Donors were healthy Belgian adults, 9 CMV seropositive and 20 to 30 seronegative.

In the authors' methods: Out-of-frame sequences were removed, leaving 2 million to 2.5 million distinct TCRbeta sequences. The data were produced by immunoSEQ multiplex PCR, yet TCRdb's version contains in-frame clones alone and is incomplete. D and trimming were read from the DNA, whereas the V and J calls and clone size are those reported in that table. This repertoire shows 65,000 to 95,000 clones, about 85% found once; its top ten account for less than 0.85%. Germline loops: CDR1 SGDLS, CDR2 YYNGEE. Trimming removed 3 bases from V and 5 bases from J, with 18 bases in between. The CDR3 is 16 residues long. The sort gate was single viable CD3+CD4+CD8-CD45RO+ cells for memory CD4+ T cells. Serum IgG to CMV pp150, pp28, p38 and p52 defined serostatus.

This rearrangement joins TRBV9 to TRBJ2-1, with a possible D match to TRBD2 (7 bases). This receptor was identified in an adult in good health and CMV-seronegative. The sequenced sample was memory CD4+ T cells from blood. The CDR3 here is CASSAWGGRLNNEQFF. The CDR3 nucleotides are TGTGCCAGCAGCGCCTGGGGGGGCAGACTCAACAATGAGCAGTTCTTC.